This T cell receptor (beta chain) was identified in a study of blood T cell repertoires in COVID-19. Looking at the study overall: PBMCs, B-cell-depleted T cells, or T cells were the source of the cDNA or gDNA that made up the material.

Participants' reported clinical history set cohort assignment. Two negative PCRs, clearance, or symptom resolution characterized the recovered Cohort 3 donors. Measured with immunoSEQ multiplex PCR; TCRdb has only the in-frame clones, and not every one. The sample comprises about 230,000 clones, 70% to 90% of which are singletons, and approximately 11% rests with the top ten. Germline CDR1 and CDR2: MDHEN and SYDVKM. Trimming stripped 6 bases from V and 4 bases from J, with 12 bases between. This CDR3 comprises 13 residues. The clonotype comes from a man aged 25 to 45 who had recovered from COVID-19. Input material: PBMCs or T cells enriched from blood (not recorded which). The chain is built from TRBV28 and TRBJ1-1; a weak D match, TRBD1 (6 bases). The CDR3 coding sequence is TGTGCCAGCAGCATACAGGGTTCCACTGAAGCTTTCTTT. Translation gives CASSIQGSTEAFF. The full variable domain, with the rest looked up from reference TRBV28 and TRBJ1-1, is DVKVTQSSRYLVKRTGEKVFLECVQDMDHENMFWYRQDPGLGLRLIYFSYDVKMKEKGDIPEGYSVSREKKERFSLILESASTNQTSMYLCASSIQGSTEAFFGQGTRLTVV.